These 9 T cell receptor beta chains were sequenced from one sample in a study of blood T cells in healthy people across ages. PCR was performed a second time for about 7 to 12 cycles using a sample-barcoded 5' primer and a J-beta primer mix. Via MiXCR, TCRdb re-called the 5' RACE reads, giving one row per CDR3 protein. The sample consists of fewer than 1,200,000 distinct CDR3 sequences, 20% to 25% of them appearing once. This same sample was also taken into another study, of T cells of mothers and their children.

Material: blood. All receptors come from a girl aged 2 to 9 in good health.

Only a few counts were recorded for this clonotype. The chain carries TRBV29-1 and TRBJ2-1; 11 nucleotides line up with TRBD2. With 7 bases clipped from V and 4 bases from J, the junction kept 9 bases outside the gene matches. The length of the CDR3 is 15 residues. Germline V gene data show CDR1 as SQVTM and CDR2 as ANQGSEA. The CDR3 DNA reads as TGCAGCGCCCGGAAAGGGACTAGCGGATACAATGAGCAGTTCTTC. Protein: CSARKGTSGYNEQFF.

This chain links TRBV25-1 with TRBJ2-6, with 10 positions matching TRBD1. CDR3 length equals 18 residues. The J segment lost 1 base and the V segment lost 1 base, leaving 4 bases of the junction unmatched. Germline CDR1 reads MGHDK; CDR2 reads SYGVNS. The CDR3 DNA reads TGTGCCAGCAGTGAATTGGGACAGGGGCCTTCTGGGGCCAACGTCCTGACTTTC. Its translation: CASSELGQGPSGANVLTF.

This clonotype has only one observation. CDR3 sequence (DNA): TGTGCCACCAGTGATGCGGTCACTAGCGGGCAAAACTCCTACAATGAGCAGTTCTTC. It codes for CATSDAVTSGQNSYNEQFF. This rearrangement joins TRBV24-1 to TRBJ2-1; 9 nucleotides line up with TRBD2. The CDR3 sequence is 19 residues long. J lost 0 bases, V lost 3 bases, and 11 bases had no gene match. Germline loops: CDR1 KGHDR, CDR2 SFDVKD.

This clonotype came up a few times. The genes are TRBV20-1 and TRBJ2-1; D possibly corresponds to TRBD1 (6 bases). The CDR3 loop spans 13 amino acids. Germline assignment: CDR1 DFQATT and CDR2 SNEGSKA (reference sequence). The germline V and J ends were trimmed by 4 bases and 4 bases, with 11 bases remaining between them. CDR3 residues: CSATRTAYNEQFF. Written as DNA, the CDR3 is TGCAGTGCTACCAGGACAGCGTACAATGAGCAGTTCTTC.

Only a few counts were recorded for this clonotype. The CDR3 DNA sequence: TGCAGTGCTAGTGTACGGGGTGAGGGGTTCTACGAGCAGTACTTC. Amino acid sequence: CSASVRGEGFYEQYF. This chain connects TRBV20-1 to TRBJ2-5; D is perhaps TRBD1 or TRBD2 (5 bases each). With the DNA end fitting TRBJ2-7 better, the J assignment may be wrong. The CDR3 loop spans 15 amino acids. Germline V gene sequence: CDR1 DFQATT, CDR2 SNEGSKA (reference sequence).

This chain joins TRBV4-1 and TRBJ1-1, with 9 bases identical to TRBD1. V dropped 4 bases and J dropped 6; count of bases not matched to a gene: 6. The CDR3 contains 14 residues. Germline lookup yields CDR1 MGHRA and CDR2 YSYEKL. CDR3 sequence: CASSLGQGDAEAFF. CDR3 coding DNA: TGCGCCAGCAGCCTGGGACAGGGTGACGCTGAAGCTTTCTTT.

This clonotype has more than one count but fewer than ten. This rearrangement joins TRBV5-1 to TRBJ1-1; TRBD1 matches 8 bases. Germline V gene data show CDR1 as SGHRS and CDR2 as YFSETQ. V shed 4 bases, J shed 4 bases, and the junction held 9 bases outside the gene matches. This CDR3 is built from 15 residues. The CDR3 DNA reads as TGCGCCAGCAGCATCGGACAGGGTATGACCACTGAAGCTTTCTTT. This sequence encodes CASSIGQGMTTEAFF.

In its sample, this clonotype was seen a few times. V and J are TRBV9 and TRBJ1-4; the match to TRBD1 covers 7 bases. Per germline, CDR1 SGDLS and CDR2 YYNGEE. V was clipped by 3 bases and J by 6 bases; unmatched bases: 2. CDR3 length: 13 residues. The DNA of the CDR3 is TGTGCCAGCAGCGCCCAGGGGGATGAAAAACTGTTTTTT. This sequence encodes CASSAQGDEKLFF.

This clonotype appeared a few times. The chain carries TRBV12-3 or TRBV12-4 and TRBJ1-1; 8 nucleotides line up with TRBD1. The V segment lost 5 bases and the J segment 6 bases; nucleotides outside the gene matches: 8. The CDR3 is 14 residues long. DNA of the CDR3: TGTGCCAGCAGTAGGACAGGGATAGTCCCTGAAGCTTTCTTT. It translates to CASSRTGIVPEAFF.